This entry features one T cell receptor beta chain sequence. Profiling relied on immunoSEQ multiplex PCR, and the TCRdb table lists in-frame clones only, not all of them. The repertoire holds roughly 200,000 clones, over 80% seen once, with about 27% in the top ten. The CDR3 has 14 amino acids. Looked up from germline, CDR1 is SQVTM and CDR2 is ANQGSEA. V was trimmed by 5 bases and J by 0 bases, leaving 11 bases between them. These data originate in a study of blood T cell repertoires in COVID-19. Study-wide context: Italy, Spain and the United States were the sources of the convalescent and acute COVID-19 samples. PBMCs, B-cell-depleted T cells, or T cells were the source of the cDNA or gDNA that made up the material.

J is TRBJ1-3 and V is TRBV29-1; weak D call: TRBD1 (5 bases). The specimen sequenced was peripheral blood. The TCR originated in a middle-aged man with acute or convalescent COVID-19. In DNA, the CDR3 is TGCAGCGTTTCCAGGGTACTCTCTGGAAACACCATATATTTT. It yields the protein CSVSRVLSGNTIYF.